Listed here is a single T cell receptor (beta chain). Its antigen is as yet unknown. The sample belongs to a study of shared clonotypes between healthy human individuals. Study overall: With ages of 18 to 49, the donors were two women and a few men.

The CDR3 contains 14 residues. The germline gives CDR1 SGHRS, CDR2 YFSETQ. Deletions cut 0 bases from V and 8 bases from J, with 12 bases between. Whole-study findings and limits: Memory subsets had estimated richness that was generally smaller than that of naive subsets.

The repertoire was sequenced with immunoSEQ multiplex PCR; TCRdb's copy has only in-frame clones and lacks some. The table shows about 1 million clones, with approximately 72% occurring only once. The rearrangement links TRBV5-1 to TRBJ2-1, with D perhaps assigned TRBD1 or TRBD2 (5 bases each). This clonotype originated in a young man in good health. Sequenced material: memory CD4+ T cells sorted from blood. Subset defined: CD45RA-negative fraction. CDR3: CASSLGRAGDEQFF. The CDR3, as DNA: TGCGCCAGCAGCTTGGGCAGGGCCGGGGATGAGCAGTTCTTC.